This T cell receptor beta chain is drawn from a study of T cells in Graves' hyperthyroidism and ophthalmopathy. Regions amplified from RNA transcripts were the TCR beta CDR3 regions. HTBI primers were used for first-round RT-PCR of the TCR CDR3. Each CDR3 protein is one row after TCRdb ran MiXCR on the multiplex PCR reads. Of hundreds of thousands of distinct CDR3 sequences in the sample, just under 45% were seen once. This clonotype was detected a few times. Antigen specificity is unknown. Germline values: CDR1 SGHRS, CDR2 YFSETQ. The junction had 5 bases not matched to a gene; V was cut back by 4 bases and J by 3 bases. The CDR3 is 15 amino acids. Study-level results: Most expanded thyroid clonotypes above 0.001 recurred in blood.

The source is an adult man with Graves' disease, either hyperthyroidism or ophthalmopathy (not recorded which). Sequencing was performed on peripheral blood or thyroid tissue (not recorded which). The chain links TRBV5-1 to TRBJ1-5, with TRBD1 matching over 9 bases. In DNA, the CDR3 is TGCGCCAGCAGCCGGGGGACAGGGAACAATCAGCCCCAGCATTTT. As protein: CASSRGTGNNQPQHF.